A single sample gave rise to the 31 T cell receptor beta chains below, sequenced in a study of molecular identifiers for immune sequencing clone quantification. TCRdb independently ran MiXCR on the PCR reads; one entry per CDR3 protein. The profile shows 70,000 to 95,000 distinct CDR3 sequences, 15% to 20% of them singletons. The sequenced sample was naive CD8+ T cells from blood, with Jurkat cell RNA spiked in. Subset defined: FACS-sorted CD8+CD4-CCR7+CD45RA+ naive T cells. These receptors all come from a human donor in good health. Some libraries in this study had Jurkat cell RNA spiked in.

This clonotype was picked up one time. Here the CDR3 reads CASSQDRGTHGNTIYF. DNA of the CDR3: TGCGCCAGCAGCCAAGATAGGGGGACACATGGAAACACCATATATTTT. The chain links TRBV4-3 to TRBJ1-3, with D perhaps matching TRBD1 (6 bases). The CDR3 loop spans 16 amino acids. Trimming removed 0 bases at V and 3 bases at J, with 12 bases between. The germline gives CDR1 LGHNA, CDR2 YSLEER.

This clonotype was counted at least ten times. The rearrangement uses TRBV7-2 and TRBJ2-3; D possibly corresponds to TRBD1 (6 bases). Looked up from germline, CDR1 is SGHTA and CDR2 is FQGNSA. The CDR3 length is 16 residues. Trimming took 3 bases from V and 4 from J, leaving 17 bases between them. The DNA of the CDR3 is TGTGCCAGCAGCTTCAGGGGTCTTTTAAGGTCAGATACGCAGTATTTT. Residues: CASSFRGLLRSDTQYF.

This clonotype turned up a few times. Germline is not matched at one junction end, which may reflect a read error. The V and J genes are TRBV6-1 and TRBJ2-2; the match to TRBD2 covers 10 bases. Germline V CDR1 and CDR2: MNHNS, SASEGT. The CDR3 runs 20 residues. The CDR3: CAGSNLGGLATNRNTGELFF. The DNA for the CDR3 is TGTGCCGGCAGTAATCTAGGGGGACTAGCGACTAATAGGAACACCGGGGAGCTGTTTTTT.

The table lists this clonotype with many counts. This may come from a read error, since a much larger clone is one base off. The chain combines TRBV29-1 with TRBJ2-7; D is possibly TRBD1 (8 bases). There are 14 residues in the CDR3. Germline CDR1 and CDR2: SQVTM and ANQGSEA. V dropped 0 bases and J dropped 9 bases, with 18 bases sitting between them. The CDR3 region is CSVEEQAGGGGQYF. Written as DNA, the CDR3 is TGCAGCGTTGAAGAACAGGCAGGGGGCGGGGGGCAGTACTTC.

The sample holds a few counts of this clonotype. The chain combines TRBV12-3 or TRBV12-4 with TRBJ2-7; 9 bases are shared with TRBD2. V trimming: 8 bases; J trimming: 4 bases; junction bases outside the gene matches: 9. This CDR3 is built from 14 residues. The CDR3 region has the DNA TGTGCCAGCCGCTATAGCGGGAGTGGTTACGAGCAGTACTTC. This gives the protein CASRYSGSGYEQYF.

This chain connects TRBV4-3 to TRBJ1-2; D remains ambiguous. Per germline, CDR1 LGHNA and CDR2 YSLEER. The CDR3 is made up of 15 amino acids. Trimming stripped 0 bases from V and 2 bases from J, with 10 bases between. The CDR3 nucleotides read TGCGCCAGCAGCCAAGAATTTGGAGCAAACTATGGCTACACCTTC. Protein: CASSQEFGANYGYTF.

This clonotype was seen ten or more times. The chain links TRBV9 to TRBJ2-5, with D tentatively TRBD2 (6 bases). The CDR3 loop spans 16 amino acids. Trimming took 0 bases from V and 5 from J, leaving 17 bases between them. Looked up from germline, CDR1 is SGDLS and CDR2 is YYNGEE. The CDR3 coding sequence is TGTGCCAGCAGCGTAGATTTTGGAGGGATGACGGAGACCCAGTACTTC. Protein product: CASSVDFGGMTETQYF. The complete variable domain, with remaining parts taken from reference TRBV9 and TRBJ2-5, reads DSGVTQTPKHLITATGQRVTLRCSPRSGDLSVYWYQQSLDQGLQFLIQYYNGEERAKGNILERFSAQQFPDLHSELNLSSLELGDSALYFCASSVDFGGMTETQYFGPGTRLLVL.

This clonotype was seen ten or more times. The chain recombines TRBV20-1 with TRBJ2-1; D may be TRBD2 (5 bases). V lost 1 base, J lost 0 bases, and 10 bases lay in between. CDR3 size: 15 residues. Germline V CDR1 and CDR2: DFQATT, SNEGSKA (reference sequence). CDR3 sequence: CSARVGESSYNEQFF. CDR3 sequence (DNA): TGCAGTGCTAGAGTTGGGGAGAGCTCCTACAATGAGCAGTTCTTC.

This clonotype was observed many times. This sequence joins TRBV6-5 and TRBJ2-3, with 7 bases fitting TRBD2. The CDR3 has 17 amino acids. J gave up 2 bases and V 2 bases, and 10 bases lay outside the gene matches. The V gene's germline CDR1 is MNHEY and CDR2 SVGAGI. The CDR3 DNA is TGTGCCAGCAGTTACCTCGGGAGGCAGGGAGACACAGATACGCAGTATTTT. Translation gives CASSYLGRQGDTDTQYF.

This clonotype was counted many times. The chain uses TRBV6-1 and TRBJ2-2; no clear D gene. Germline V gene lookup returns CDR1 MNHNS and CDR2 SASEGT. The CDR3 is made up of 17 amino acids. V shed 1 base and J shed 4 bases, with 16 bases lying between them. The CDR3 reads CASSEGPRLKVTGELFF. CDR3 bases: TGTGCCAGCAGTGAAGGCCCGAGGTTAAAAGTCACCGGGGAGCTGTTTTTT.

The chain uses TRBV18 and TRBJ2-5; D unclear. The V and J ends lost 1 base and 5 bases respectively, with 5 bases between them. The CDR3 sequence is 12 residues long. Germline-derived CDR1 and CDR2 are KGHSH and LQKENI. The CDR3 sequence: CASSPLWETQYF. DNA of the CDR3: TGTGCCAGCTCACCACTCTGGGAGACCCAGTACTTC.

About this clonotype itself: A much larger clone lies one base from this, so it may be a read error. This chain uses TRBV27 with TRBJ2-7; D gene uncertain. This CDR3 region has 12 residues. The V gene's germline CDR1 is MNHEY and CDR2 SMNVEV (reference sequence). The CDR3 sequence is CPSSGSSYEQYF. The CDR3 DNA is TGTCCCAGCAGTGGCAGCTCCTACGAGCAGTACTTC.

This clonotype was detected ten times or more. The chain is built from TRBV19 and TRBJ2-3, with D possibly matching TRBD2 (5 bases). Per germline, CDR1 LNHDA and CDR2 SQIVND (reference sequence). This CDR3 comprises 13 residues. With 9 bases removed from V and 2 bases from J, the gap between germline ends came to 12 bases. CDR3 sequence reads: CASQGGVTDTQYF. The CDR3 nucleotides are TGTGCCAGCCAAGGAGGAGTCACAGATACGCAGTATTTT.

This clonotype was seen at least ten times. The chain joins TRBV6-5 to TRBJ2-3; 11 positions agree with TRBD1. The CDR3 contains 14 residues. V was pared by 5 bases and J by 6 bases, with 4 bases of the junction left unmatched. The germline CDR1 and CDR2 sequences are MNHEY and SVGAGI. In DNA form, the CDR3 reads TGTGCCAGCAGTCCAGGGACAGGGGGGGATACGCAGTATTTT. It translates to CASSPGTGGDTQYF.

The chain has TRBV19 and TRBJ2-1; 13 bases match TRBD2. Germline CDR1 LNHDA, CDR2 SQIVND (reference sequence). CDR3 length equals 15 residues. Trimming at V came to 3 bases and at J to 6 bases, leaving 2 bases not matched to a gene. CDR3 loop: CASSIWTSGGNEQFF. The CDR3 DNA follows: TGTGCCAGTAGTATTTGGACTAGCGGGGGCAATGAGCAGTTCTTC.

This clonotype was observed many times. This rearrangement joins TRBV6-5 to TRBJ1-5; D remains ambiguous. There are 16 residues in the CDR3. Germline V gene data show CDR1 as MNHEY and CDR2 as SVGAGI. The V end lost 6 bases, the J end lost 6 bases, and 21 bases lay between the germline ends. CDR3 in DNA: TGTGCCAGCAGCCCCCACGACATGACGACGGGTCAGCCCCAGCATTTT. Encoded protein: CASSPHDMTTGQPQHF.

The CDR3 DNA reads as TGTGCCAGCAGCTTAGCACAGGGGATCTTGAATGAGCAGTTCTTC. It encodes CASSLAQGILNEQFF. This chain uses TRBV7-8 with TRBJ2-1, with TRBD1 matching 7 bases. Germline V gene lookup returns CDR1 SGHVS and CDR2 FQNEAQ. This CDR3 comprises 15 residues. Trimming removed 0 bases from V and 7 bases from J; junction bases left unmatched: 6.

This sequence joins TRBV12-3 or TRBV12-4 and TRBJ1-1; 10 bases agree with TRBD1. V lost 5 bases, J lost 0 bases, and 9 bases stayed unmatched. The CDR3 is 17 residues long. Written as DNA, the CDR3 is TGTGCCAGCAGTGTATCTCCGGGACAGGGGATGAACACTGAAGCTTTCTTT. Translation: CASSVSPGQGMNTEAFF.

This clonotype was observed at least ten times. V is TRBV6-2 or TRBV6-3 and J is TRBJ2-3; TRBD1 or TRBD2 may be the D gene (5 bases each). Per the germline V gene, CDR1 is MNHEY and CDR2 is SVGEGT. The V end was cut by 2 bases, the J end by 2 bases, with 11 bases between. CDR3 length: 15 residues. Here the CDR3 DNA reads TGTGCCAGCAGTTACCTCCGAGGGGCCACAGATACGCAGTATTTT. Translated: CASSYLRGATDTQYF.

This chain uses TRBV20-1 with TRBJ2-7; D might be TRBD1 or TRBD2, each matching 5 bases. Trimming shortened V by 3 bases and J by 1 base, and 28 bases separated the two germline ends. The CDR3 length is 19 residues. Germline V gene data show CDR1 as DFQATT and CDR2 as SNEGSKA (reference sequence). CDR3 bases: TGCAGTGCTAGCGACTGTAACCCTCCCCGGGACCCCTATTCCTACGAGCAGTACTTC. It encodes CSASDCNPPRDPYSYEQYF.

The table lists this clonotype with many counts. This rearrangement joins TRBV27 to TRBJ2-3; 7 bases line up with TRBD1. The ends lost 2 bases at V and 2 bases at J; junction bases unmatched: 4. The length of the CDR3 is 15 residues. Germline V lookup: CDR1 MNHEY, CDR2 SMNVEV (reference sequence). CDR3 in DNA: TGTGCCAGCAGTTTAGACAGGGCCTTCACAGATACGCAGTATTTT. This gives the protein CASSLDRAFTDTQYF.

This clonotype has a count of ten or more. Relative to the germline gene, one junction end is altered; a read error may explain this. This rearrangement joins TRBV29-1 to TRBJ2-2; D may match TRBD1 or TRBD2 (6 bases each). The CDR3 has 14 residues. Germline V lookup: CDR1 SQVTM, CDR2 ANQGSEA. The CDR3 sequence: CSVEGGRNTGELFF. DNA for the CDR3: TGCAGCGTCGAAGGGGGGAGGAACACCGGGGAGCTGTTTTTT.

This clonotype was detected ten times or more. This rearrangement joins TRBV12-3 or TRBV12-4 to TRBJ2-3, with D perhaps being TRBD1 or TRBD2 (5 bases each). The CDR3 runs to 12 residues. The V end lost 7 bases, the J end lost 5 bases, and 10 bases lay between the germline ends. The CDR3 DNA follows: TGTGCCAGCAACAGAGGGGTAGATACGCAGTATTTT. Residues: CASNRGVDTQYF.

The J gene is TRBJ2-7, the V gene TRBV10-2; D remains ambiguous. Germline V gives CDR1 WSHSY, CDR2 SAAADI. The V and J ends lost 0 bases and 6 bases respectively, with 6 bases between them. The CDR3 is made up of 12 amino acids. CDR3: CASSESTGEQYF. CDR3 sequence (DNA): TGCGCCAGCAGTGAGTCGACGGGCGAGCAGTACTTC.

With regard to this clonotype: The CDR3 end shows no conserved phenylalanine or tryptophan, and so a read error is likely. The gene calls are TRBV4-1 and TRBJ1-2, with 7 bases fitting TRBD1. Per the germline V gene, CDR1 is MGHRA and CDR2 is YSYEKL. This CDR3 is built from 15 residues. DNA for the CDR3: TGCGCCAGCACCCAACTACCGACAGGGAACTATGACTACACCCTC. Translation gives CASTQLPTGNYDYTL.

This clonotype has a count of ten or more. The chain combines TRBV20-1 with TRBJ2-7; the match to TRBD2 covers 7 bases. Germline CDR1 DFQATT, CDR2 SNEGSKA (reference sequence). V shed 1 base and J 0 bases; nucleotides not matched to a gene: 6. The CDR3 spans 15 residues. The CDR3, as DNA: TGCAGTGCTAGAGGAGAAGCGGGAACCTCCTACGAGCAGTACTTC. This codes for CSARGEAGTSYEQYF.

This clonotype was seen at least ten times. The chain has TRBV28 and TRBJ2-1, with 7 bases aligning to TRBD2. V was pared by 2 bases and J by 1 base, with 5 bases of the junction left unmatched. This CDR3 is built from 16 residues. Germline CDR1 is MDHEN and CDR2 is SYDVKM. The CDR3 DNA reads TGTGCCAGCAGTTTAGCAGCGGGAAGGTCCTACAATGAGCAGTTCTTC. Its translation is CASSLAAGRSYNEQFF. The full variable domain, with the rest looked up from reference TRBV28 and TRBJ2-1, is DVKVTQSSRYLVKRTGEKVFLECVQDMDHENMFWYRQDPGLGLRLIYFSYDVKMKEKGDIPEGYSVSREKKERFSLILESASTNQTSMYLCASSLAAGRSYNEQFFGPGTRLTVL.

This clonotype appeared many times. The chain links TRBV5-1 to TRBJ2-1; weak D call: TRBD2 (7 bases). Looked up from germline, CDR1 is SGHRS and CDR2 is YFSETQ. The V end lost 0 bases, the J end lost 2 bases, and 9 bases lay between the germline ends. The CDR3 consists of 15 residues. CDR3 nucleotide sequence: TGCGCCAGCAGCTTGGAGGGGGGGGCCTACAATGAGCAGTTCTTC. Amino acid sequence: CASSLEGGAYNEQFF.

Ten or more counts support this clonotype. The chain has TRBV7-9 and TRBJ2-7, with D possibly TRBD2 on 6 matching bases. This CDR3 is built from 16 residues. Trimming removed 2 bases from V and 0 bases from J, with 14 bases in between. Germline V gene sequence: CDR1 SEHNR, CDR2 FQNEAQ (reference sequence). This CDR3 is CASSLPRDGSSYEQYF. For the CDR3, the DNA is TGTGCCAGCAGCTTACCGAGGGACGGGAGCTCCTACGAGCAGTACTTC.

This clonotype was seen many times. The chain uses TRBV19 and TRBJ2-5; 9 bases are shared with TRBD1. The V gene end was trimmed by 8 bases and the J gene end by 4 bases; junction bases not matched to a gene: 8. This CDR3 has 14 residues. Germline CDR1 reads LNHDA; CDR2 reads SQIVND (reference sequence). CDR3 loop: CASAHRDRAETQYF. In DNA form, the CDR3 reads TGTGCCAGTGCCCACCGGGACAGGGCAGAGACCCAGTACTTC. The entire variable domain, with the rest obtained from reference TRBV19 and TRBJ2-5, is as follows: DGGITQSPKYLFRKEGQNVTLSCEQNLNHDAMYWYRQDPGQGLRLIYYSQIVNDFQKGDIAEGYSVSREKKESFPLTVTSAQKNPTAFYLCASAHRDRAETQYFGPGTRLLVL.

Many counts were recorded for this clonotype. The chain combines TRBV12-3 or TRBV12-4 with TRBJ2-1; the match to TRBD1 covers 9 bases. J was trimmed by 3 bases and V by 2 bases; bases with no gene match: 2. This CDR3 region has 15 residues. CDR3 amino acids: CASSLRDRVYNEQFF. The CDR3, as DNA: TGTGCCAGCAGTTTAAGGGACAGGGTCTACAATGAGCAGTTCTTC.